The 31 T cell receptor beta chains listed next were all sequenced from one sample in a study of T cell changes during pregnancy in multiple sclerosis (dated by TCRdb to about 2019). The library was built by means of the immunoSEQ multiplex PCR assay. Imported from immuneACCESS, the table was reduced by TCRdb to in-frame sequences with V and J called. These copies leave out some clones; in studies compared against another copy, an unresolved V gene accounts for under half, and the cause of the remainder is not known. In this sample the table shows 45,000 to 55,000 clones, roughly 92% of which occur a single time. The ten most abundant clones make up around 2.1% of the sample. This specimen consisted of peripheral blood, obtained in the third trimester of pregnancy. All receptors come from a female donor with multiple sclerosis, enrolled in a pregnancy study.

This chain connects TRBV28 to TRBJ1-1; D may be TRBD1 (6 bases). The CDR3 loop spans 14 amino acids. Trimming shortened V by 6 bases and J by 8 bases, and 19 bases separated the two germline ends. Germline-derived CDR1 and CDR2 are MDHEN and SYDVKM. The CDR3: CASSTSGTKFEAFF. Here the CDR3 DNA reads TGTGCCAGCAGCACCTCCGGGACAAAGTTCGAAGCTTTCTTT.

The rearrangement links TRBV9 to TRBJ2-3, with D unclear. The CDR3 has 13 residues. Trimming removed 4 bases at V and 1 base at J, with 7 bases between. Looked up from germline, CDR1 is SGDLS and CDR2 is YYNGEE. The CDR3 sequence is CASSPRGTDTQYF. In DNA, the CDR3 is TGTGCCAGCAGCCCTCGAGGCACAGATACGCAGTATTTT.

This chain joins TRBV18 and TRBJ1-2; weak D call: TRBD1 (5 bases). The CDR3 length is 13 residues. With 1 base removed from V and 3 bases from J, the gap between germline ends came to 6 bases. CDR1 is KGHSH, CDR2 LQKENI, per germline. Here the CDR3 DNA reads TGTGCCAGCTCACCACTGACAGACTATGGCTACACCTTC. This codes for CASSPLTDYGYTF.

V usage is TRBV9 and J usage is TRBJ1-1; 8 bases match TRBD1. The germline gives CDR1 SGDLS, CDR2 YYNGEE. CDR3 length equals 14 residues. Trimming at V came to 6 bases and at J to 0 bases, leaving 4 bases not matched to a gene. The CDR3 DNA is TGTGCCAGCACACCAGGGGGCGTGAACACTGAAGCTTTCTTT. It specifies CASTPGGVNTEAFF.

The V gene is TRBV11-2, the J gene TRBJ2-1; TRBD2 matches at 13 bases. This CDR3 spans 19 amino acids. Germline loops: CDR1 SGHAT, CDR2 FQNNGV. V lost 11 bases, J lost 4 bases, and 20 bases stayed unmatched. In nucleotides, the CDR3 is TGTGCCTCCTGGGGGGGGGCTAGGACTAGCGGGAGATGGTACAATGAGCAGTTCTTC. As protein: CASWGGARTSGRWYNEQFF.

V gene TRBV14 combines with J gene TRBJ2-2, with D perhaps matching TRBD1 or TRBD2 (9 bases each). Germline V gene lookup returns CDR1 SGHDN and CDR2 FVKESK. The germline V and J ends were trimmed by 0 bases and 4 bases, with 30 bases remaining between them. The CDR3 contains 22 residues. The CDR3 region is CASSQDGGTGSAGGDITGELFF. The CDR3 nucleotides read TGTGCCAGCAGCCAAGACGGTGGGACAGGGTCAGCGGGAGGAGATATCACCGGGGAGCTGTTTTTT. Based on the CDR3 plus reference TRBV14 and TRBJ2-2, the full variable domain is EAGVTQFPSHSVIEKGQTVTLRCDPISGHDNLYWYRRVMGKEIKFLLHFVKESKQDESGMPNNRFLAERTGGTYSTLKVQPAELEDSGVYFCASSQDGGTGSAGGDITGELFFGEGSRLTVL.

The CDR3, as DNA: TGTGCCGGGACTCTCACCGGGGAGCTGTTTTTT. Protein sequence: CAGTLTGELFF. The rearrangement uses TRBV27 and TRBJ2-2, with D possibly being TRBD2 (6 bases). The V and J ends lost 11 bases and 4 bases respectively, with 8 bases between them. The CDR3 consists of 11 residues. Per the germline V gene, CDR1 is MNHEY and CDR2 is SMNVEV (reference sequence).

CDR3 in amino acids: CASSPEQGSGDTQYF. DNA for the CDR3: TGTGCCAGCAGCCCAGAACAGGGCAGTGGTGATACGCAGTATTTT. J is TRBJ2-3 and V is TRBV7-6; maybe TRBD1 (6 bases). The CDR3 is 15 amino acids. Trimming removed 5 bases from V and 6 bases from J, with 18 bases in between. CDR1 is SGHVS and CDR2 is FNYEAQ in the germline V gene. Supplemented by reference TRBV7-6 and TRBJ2-3, the full variable domain reads GAGVSQSPRYKVTKRGQDVALRCDPISGHVSLYWYRQALGQGPEFLTYFNYEAQQDKSGLPNDRFSAERPEGSISTLTIQRTEQRDSAMYRCASSPEQGSGDTQYFGPGTRLTVL.

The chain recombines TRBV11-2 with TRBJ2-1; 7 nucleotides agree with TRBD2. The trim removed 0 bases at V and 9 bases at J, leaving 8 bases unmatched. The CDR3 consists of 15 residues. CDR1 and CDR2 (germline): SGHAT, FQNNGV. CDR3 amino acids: CASSLDSSGLGEQFF. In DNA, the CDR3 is TGTGCCAGCAGCTTAGATTCATCTGGACTAGGTGAGCAGTTCTTC. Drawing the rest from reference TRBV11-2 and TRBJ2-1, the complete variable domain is EAGVAQSPRYKIIEKRQSVAFWCNPISGHATLYWYQQILGQGPKLLIQFQNNGVVDDSQLPKDRFSAERLKGVDSTLKIQPAKLEDSAVYLCASSLDSSGLGEQFFGPGTRLTVL.

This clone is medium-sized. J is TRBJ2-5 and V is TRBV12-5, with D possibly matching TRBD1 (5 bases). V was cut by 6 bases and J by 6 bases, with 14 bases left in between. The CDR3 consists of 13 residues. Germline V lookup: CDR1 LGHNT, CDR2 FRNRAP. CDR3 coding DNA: TGTGCTAGTGGGCAAGGGGTCGGACAGACCCAGTACTTC. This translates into CASGQGVGQTQYF.

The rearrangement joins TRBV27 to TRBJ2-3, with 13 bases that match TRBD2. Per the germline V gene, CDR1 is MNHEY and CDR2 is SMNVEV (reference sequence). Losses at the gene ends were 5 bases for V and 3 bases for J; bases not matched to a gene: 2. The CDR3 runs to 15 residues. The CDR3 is CASSRTSGRTDTQYF. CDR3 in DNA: TGTGCCAGCAGTCGGACTAGCGGGAGAACAGATACGCAGTATTTT.

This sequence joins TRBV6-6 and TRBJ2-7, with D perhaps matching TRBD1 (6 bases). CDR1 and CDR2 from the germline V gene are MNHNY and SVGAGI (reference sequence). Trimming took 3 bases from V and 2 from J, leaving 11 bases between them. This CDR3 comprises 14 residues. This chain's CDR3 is CASSYGGRAYEQYF. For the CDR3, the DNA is TGTGCCAGCAGTTATGGGGGCCGCGCCTACGAGCAGTACTTC.

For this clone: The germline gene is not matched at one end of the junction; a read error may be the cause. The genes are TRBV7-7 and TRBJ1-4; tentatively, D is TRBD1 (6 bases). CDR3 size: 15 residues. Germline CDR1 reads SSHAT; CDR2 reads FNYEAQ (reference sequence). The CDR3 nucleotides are TGTGCTAGCAGCTTAGCCGGGGGGCCGGGGGAAAAACTGTTTTTT. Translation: CASSLAGGPGEKLFF.

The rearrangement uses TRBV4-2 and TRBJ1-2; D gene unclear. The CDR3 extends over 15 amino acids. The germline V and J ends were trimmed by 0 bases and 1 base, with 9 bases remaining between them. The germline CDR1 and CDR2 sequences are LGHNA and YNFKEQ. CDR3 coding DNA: TGTGCCAGCAGCCAAGACTGGGCGGGTAACTATGGCTACACCTTC. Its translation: CASSQDWAGNYGYTF.

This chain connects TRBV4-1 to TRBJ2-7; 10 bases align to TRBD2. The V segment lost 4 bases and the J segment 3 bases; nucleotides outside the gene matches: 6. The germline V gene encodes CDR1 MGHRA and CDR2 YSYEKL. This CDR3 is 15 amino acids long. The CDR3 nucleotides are TGCGCCAGCAGCCGACTGGGGACTAGCGACTACGAGCAGTACTTC. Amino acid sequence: CASSRLGTSDYEQYF.

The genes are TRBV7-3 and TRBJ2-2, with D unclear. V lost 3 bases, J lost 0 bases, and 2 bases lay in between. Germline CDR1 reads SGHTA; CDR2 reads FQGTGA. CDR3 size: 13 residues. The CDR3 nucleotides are TGTGCCAGCAGCTTCACGAACACCGGGGAGCTGTTTTTT. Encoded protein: CASSFTNTGELFF.

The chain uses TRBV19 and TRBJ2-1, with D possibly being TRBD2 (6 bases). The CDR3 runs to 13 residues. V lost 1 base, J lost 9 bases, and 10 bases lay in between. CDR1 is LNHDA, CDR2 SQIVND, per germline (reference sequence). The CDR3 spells CASSIGLVGEQFF. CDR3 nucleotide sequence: TGTGCCAGTAGTATAGGACTAGTCGGTGAGCAGTTCTTC.

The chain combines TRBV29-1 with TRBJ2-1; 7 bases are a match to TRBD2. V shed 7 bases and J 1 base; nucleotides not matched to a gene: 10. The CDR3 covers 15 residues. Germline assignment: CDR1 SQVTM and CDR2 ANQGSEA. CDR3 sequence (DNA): TGCAGCGCAAATCTGGCGGGAGCATCCTACAATGAGCAGTTCTTC. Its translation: CSANLAGASYNEQFF.

CDR3 sequence: CASSLNNLQGYNQPQHF. The CDR3 DNA is TGTGCCAGCAGCTTGAATAACTTACAGGGTTACAATCAGCCCCAGCATTTT. This sequence joins TRBV2 and TRBJ1-5; possibly TRBD1 for D (6 bases). The CDR3 loop spans 17 amino acids. Germline assignment: CDR1 SNHLY and CDR2 FYNNEI. V lost 6 bases and J lost 3, with 21 bases in between.

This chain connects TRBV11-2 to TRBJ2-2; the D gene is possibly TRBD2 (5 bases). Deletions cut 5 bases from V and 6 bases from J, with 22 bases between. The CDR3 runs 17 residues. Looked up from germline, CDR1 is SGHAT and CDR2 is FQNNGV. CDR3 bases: TGTGCCAGCAGCCCACCCACGAGGGCCTCCGGGGCCGGGGAGCTGTTTTTT. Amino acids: CASSPPTRASGAGELFF. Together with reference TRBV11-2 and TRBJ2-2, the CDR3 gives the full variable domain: EAGVAQSPRYKIIEKRQSVAFWCNPISGHATLYWYQQILGQGPKLLIQFQNNGVVDDSQLPKDRFSAERLKGVDSTLKIQPAKLEDSAVYLCASSPPTRASGAGELFFGEGSRLTVL.

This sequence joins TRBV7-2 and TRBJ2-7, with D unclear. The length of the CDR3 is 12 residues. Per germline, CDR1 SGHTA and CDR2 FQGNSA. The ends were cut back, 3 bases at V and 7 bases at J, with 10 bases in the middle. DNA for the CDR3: TGTGCCAGCAGCTTCGGGTATGGTGAGCAGTACTTC. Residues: CASSFGYGEQYF.

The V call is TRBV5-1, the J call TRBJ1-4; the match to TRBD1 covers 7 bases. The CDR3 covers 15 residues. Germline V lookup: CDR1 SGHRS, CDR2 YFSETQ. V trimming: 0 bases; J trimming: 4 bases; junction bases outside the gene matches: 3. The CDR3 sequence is CASSLGDRVNEKLFF. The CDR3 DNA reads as TGCGCCAGCAGCTTGGGGGACAGAGTTAATGAAAAACTGTTTTTT.

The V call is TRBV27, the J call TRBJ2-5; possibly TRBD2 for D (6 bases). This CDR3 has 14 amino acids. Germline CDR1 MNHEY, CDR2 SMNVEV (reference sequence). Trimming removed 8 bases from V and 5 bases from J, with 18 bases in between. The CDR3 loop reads CASATGVGWETQYF. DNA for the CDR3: TGTGCCAGCGCAACGGGAGTAGGGTGGGAGACCCAGTACTTC.

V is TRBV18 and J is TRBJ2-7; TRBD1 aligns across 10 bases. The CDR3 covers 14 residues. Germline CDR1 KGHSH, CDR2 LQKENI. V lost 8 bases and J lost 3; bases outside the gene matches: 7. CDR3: CASGPGQGLYEQYF. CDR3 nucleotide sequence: TGTGCCAGCGGACCGGGACAGGGGCTCTACGAGCAGTACTTC.

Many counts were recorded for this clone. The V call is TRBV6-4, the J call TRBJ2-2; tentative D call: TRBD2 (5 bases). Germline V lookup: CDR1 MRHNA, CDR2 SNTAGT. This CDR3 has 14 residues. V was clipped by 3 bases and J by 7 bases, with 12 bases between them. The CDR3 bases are TGTGCCAGCAGTGAGTCTGGGAGTGGCGGGGAGCTGTTTTTT. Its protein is CASSESGSGGELFF.

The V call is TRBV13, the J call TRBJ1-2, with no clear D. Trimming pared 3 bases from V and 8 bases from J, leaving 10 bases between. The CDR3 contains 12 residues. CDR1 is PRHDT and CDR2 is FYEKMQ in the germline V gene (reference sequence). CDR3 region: CASSFEAEGYTF. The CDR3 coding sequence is TGTGCCAGCAGCTTCGAAGCCGAAGGCTACACCTTC.

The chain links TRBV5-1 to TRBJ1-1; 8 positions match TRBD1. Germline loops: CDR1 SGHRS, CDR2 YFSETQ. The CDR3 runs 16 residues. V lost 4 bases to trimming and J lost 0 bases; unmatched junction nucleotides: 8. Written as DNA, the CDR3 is TGCGCCAGCAGCCTCAGGGGGCGGTTCTTGAACACTGAAGCTTTCTTT. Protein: CASSLRGRFLNTEAFF.

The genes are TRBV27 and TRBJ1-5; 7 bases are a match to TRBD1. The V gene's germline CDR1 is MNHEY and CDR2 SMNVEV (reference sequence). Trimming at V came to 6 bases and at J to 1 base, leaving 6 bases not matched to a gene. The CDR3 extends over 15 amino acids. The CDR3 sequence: CASSLDRSSNQPQHF. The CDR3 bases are TGTGCCAGCAGCCTGGACAGGTCGAGCAATCAGCCCCAGCATTTT.

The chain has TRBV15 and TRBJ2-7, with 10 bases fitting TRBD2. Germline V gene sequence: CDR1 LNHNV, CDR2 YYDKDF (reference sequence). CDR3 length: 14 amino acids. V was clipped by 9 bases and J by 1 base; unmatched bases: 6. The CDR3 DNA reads TGTGCCACTGGGCCGGGACTAGCGTCCTACGAGCAGTACTTC. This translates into CATGPGLASYEQYF.

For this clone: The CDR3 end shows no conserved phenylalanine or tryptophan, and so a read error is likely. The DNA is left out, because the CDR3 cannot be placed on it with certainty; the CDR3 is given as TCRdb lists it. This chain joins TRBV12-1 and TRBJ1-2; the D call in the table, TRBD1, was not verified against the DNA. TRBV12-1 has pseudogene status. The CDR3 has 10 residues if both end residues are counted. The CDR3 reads CASSFWGQGR.

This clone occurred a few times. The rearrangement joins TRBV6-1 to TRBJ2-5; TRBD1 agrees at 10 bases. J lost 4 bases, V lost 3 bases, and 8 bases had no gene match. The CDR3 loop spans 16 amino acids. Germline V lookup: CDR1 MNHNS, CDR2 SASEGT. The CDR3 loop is CASSDPPGQGRETQYF. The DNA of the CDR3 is TGTGCCAGCAGTGACCCCCCGGGACAGGGGAGAGAGACCCAGTACTTC.